The clone carrying this TCR beta chain was observed a handful of times. This sample was included in a study of T cells after yellow fever vaccination. CDR3 size: 17 residues. Germline V gene data show CDR1 as SGHNT and CDR2 as YYREEE (reference sequence). V trimming: 4 bases; J trimming: 3 bases; junction bases outside the gene matches: 14. As TCR cDNA was made by 5'RACE template switching, a universal primer site and UMIs were added. Using its own MiXCR run on the 5' RACE reads, TCRdb lists one record per CDR3 protein. The sample consists of hundreds of thousands of distinct CDR3 sequences, 9% to 15% of them appearing once.

The sequencing used PBMCs, collected on the day of the yellow fever booster vaccination. The origin of this receptor is a man under 40 who received the YFV17D yellow fever vaccine. This chain connects TRBV5-4 to TRBJ2-5; the match to TRBD1 covers 8 bases. The CDR3 protein is CASSEPDRAGPEETQYF. The CDR3 bases are TGTGCCAGCAGCGAGCCGGACAGGGCAGGACCCGAAGAGACCCAGTACTTC.